This TCR beta chain appears in the sequencing data of a study of blood T cell repertoires in COVID-19. Study as a whole: The samples span acute and convalescent COVID-19 from the United States, Italy and Spain. The cDNA or gDNA used as material had been derived from T cells, B-cell-depleted T cells, or PBMCs.

Under the authors' procedure: Amplification with reference gene primers provided the estimates of nucleated cell counts. TCRdb's copy holds only in-frame clones and misses some; the assay was immunoSEQ multiplex PCR. D and trimming were read from the DNA, whereas the V and J calls and clone size are those reported in that table. This table has 200,000 to 250,000 clones, 90% to 95% appearing once. Of note for this clone: Relative to the germline gene, one junction end is altered; a read error may explain this.

The CDR3 spans 17 residues. Per the germline V gene, CDR1 is SGHTA and CDR2 is FQGNSA. The sequence derives from a man under 40 with acute or convalescent COVID-19. The specimen was peripheral blood. This rearrangement joins TRBV7-2 to TRBJ1-5; the D is unclear. CDR3 nucleotides: TGTGCCAGCAGCAGGAGGTGGGAGAGGTCTAGCGATCAGCCCCAGCATTTT. Translated: CASSRRWERSSDQPQHF.